This T cell receptor beta chain was retrieved from a study of T cell repertoires in cytomegalovirus infection. Findings and caveats of the study: Carriage of CMV together with the relevant HLA was identifiable through cumulative public TCR beta family frequency.

Trimming at V came to 3 bases and at J to 6 bases, leaving 4 bases not matched to a gene. Germline loops: CDR1 LNHNV, CDR2 YYDKDF (reference sequence). There are 14 residues in the CDR3. TCRdb re-derived calls from the reads in MiXCR, one entry per CDR3 protein. The sample comprises approximately 500,000 distinct CDR3 sequences, 15% to 20% of which are singletons, and more than 20% rests with the top ten. Notes on this clonotype: The target antigen is unknown.

This receptor was identified in a human donor in good health (CMV status not recorded). Some clones in this sample may be carry-over from other donors' samples. The chain carries TRBV15 and TRBJ1-4; 7 positions agree with TRBD1. The sequenced sample consisted of CD8+ T cells from PBMCs. CDR3 bases: TGTGCCACCAGCAGCACAGGGGATGATGAAAAACTGTTTTTT. Protein sequence: CATSSTGDDEKLFF.